The rows below give T cell receptor beta chains drawn from one sample of a study of T cells in Graves' hyperthyroidism and ophthalmopathy. TCRdb fed the multiplex PCR reads into MiXCR, producing one record per CDR3 protein. This repertoire shows around 700,000 distinct CDR3 sequences, around a sixth found once; its top ten account for 16%. The sample consisted of blood. The receptor set was obtained from a woman aged 45-65 years with Graves' hyperthyroidism that later progressed to Graves' ophthalmopathy. Both conserved end residues are part of each CDR3. The order of the fields is D gene, J gene, clone size, V gene, CDR3 protein, CDR3 DNA. The D gene is left open where the match is weak. Not all rows give a size; the values are once, few, many and, for expanded clones, a class.

TRBD2 | TRBJ2-1 | many | TRBV30 | CAWSAGPSGEQFF | TGTGCCTGGAGTGCGGGGCCTAGCGGTGAGCAGTTCTTC
TRBD1 | TRBJ2-2 | many | TRBV20-1 | CSARRRDRLNTGELFF | TGCAGTGCTAGACGTAGGGACAGGCTAAACACCGGGGAGCTGTTTTTT
NA | TRBJ2-1 | NA | TRBV5-1 | CASSPGDSYSYNEQFF | TGCGCCAGCAGCCCCGGTGACAGTTACTCCTACAATGAGCAGTTCTTC
TRBD1 | TRBJ2-7 | few | TRBV29-1 | CSVALGDREDYEQYF | TGCAGCGTTGCCTTAGGGGACAGGGAGGACTACGAGCAGTACTTC
TRBD1 | TRBJ1-4 | NA | TRBV4-1 | CASRGQGYTNEKLFF | TGCGCCAGCAGGGGACAGGGGTACACTAATGAAAAACTGTTTTTT
NA | TRBJ1-1 | few | TRBV6-5 | CASSYLGGAEAFF | TGTGCCAGCAGTTACCTAGGCGGCGCTGAAGCTTTCTTT
TRBD2 | TRBJ2-3 | many | TRBV3-1 | CASSQQGGVTDTQYF | TGTGCCAGCAGCCAACAGGGAGGGGTCACAGATACGCAGTATTTT
NA | TRBJ2-1 | many | TRBV7-9 | CASSSPGLSYNEQFF | TGTGCCAGCAGCTCACCGGGCCTGTCCTACAATGAGCAGTTCTTC
TRBD2 | TRBJ2-4 | NA | TRBV6-1 | CASRGRGGKVKNIQYF | TGTGCCAGCAGGGGACGGGGGGGGAAAGTCAAAAACATTCAGTACTTC
NA | TRBJ2-1 | many | TRBV4-1 | CASSQDGVVDEQFF | TGCGCCAGCAGCCAAGACGGGGTGGTCGATGAGCAGTTCTTC
TRBD2 | TRBJ2-1 | few | TRBV5-1 | CASSSFGLAGRGEQFF | TGCGCCAGCAGCTCCTTCGGACTAGCGGGGAGGGGTGAGCAGTTCTTC
TRBD2 | TRBJ2-1 | many | TRBV7-2 | CASSSGTSGGREQFF | TGTGCCAGCAGCAGCGGGACTAGCGGGGGGCGAGAGCAGTTCTTC
NA | TRBJ2-2 | few | TRBV6-1 | CASSWVNTGELFF | TGTGCCAGCAGTTGGGTGAACACCGGGGAGCTGTTTTTT
TRBD1 | TRBJ2-1 | few | TRBV7-9 | CASSQLRDRSHNEQFF | TGTGCCAGCAGCCAGCTCCGGGACAGATCACACAATGAGCAGTTCTTC
NA | TRBJ2-1 | many | TRBV20-1 | CSANRQESYPYNEQFF | TGCAGTGCAAACAGACAGGAAAGCTACCCCTACAATGAGCAGTTCTTC
TRBD1 | TRBJ2-2 | NA | TRBV24-1 | CATSDQWTGPTGELFF | TGTGCCACCAGTGACCAATGGACAGGTCCCACCGGGGAGCTGTTTTTT
NA | TRBJ2-2 | NA | TRBV20-1 | CSASRGETLNTGGLFF | TGCAGTGCTTCCCGAGGGGAGACACTGAACACCGGGGGGCTGTTTTTT
TRBD2 | TRBJ2-3 | NA | TRBV13 | CASSFRAGDSTDTQYF | TGTGCCAGCAGCTTCCGAGCGGGGGATAGCACAGATACGCAGTATTTT
NA | TRBJ2-3 | few | TRBV7-2 | CASSLGMGSDTQYF | TGTGCCAGCAGCTTAGGTATGGGGTCAGATACGCAGTATTTT
NA | TRBJ1-4 | many | TRBV3-1 | CASSQGDGSTNEKLFF | TGTGCCAGCAGCCAAGGGGACGGCTCAACTAATGAAAAACTGTTTTTT
TRBD2 | TRBJ2-1 | NA | TRBV19 | CASSRSGGQYNEQFF | TGTGCCAGTAGTCGAAGCGGGGGGCAGTACAATGAGCAGTTCTTC
NA | TRBJ2-3 | many | TRBV2 | CASKKRTGTSTDTQYF | TGTGCCAGCAAGAAAAGAACCGGGACTAGCACAGATACGCAGTATTTT
NA | TRBJ1-4 | few | TRBV5-5 | CASSFGRQINEKLFF | TGTGCCAGCAGCTTCGGTCGCCAGATTAATGAAAAACTGTTTTTT
NA | TRBJ2-2 | many | TRBV2 | CASSVPQGGYSTGELFF | TGTGCCAGCAGTGTCCCCCAGGGGGGGTATTCGACCGGGGAGCTGTTTTTT
NA | TRBJ2-3 | many | TRBV11-2 | CASSLVDADTQYF | TGTGCCAGCAGCTTAGTTGACGCAGATACGCAGTATTTT
TRBD1 | TRBJ1-4 | many | TRBV30 | CAGGGQPNEKLFF | TGTGCCGGGGGGGGACAGCCAAATGAAAAACTGTTTTTT
NA | TRBJ2-5 | few | TRBV2 | CAKLIETQYF | TGTGCAAAATTGATTGAGACCCAGTACTTC
TRBD2 | TRBJ2-2 | many | TRBV7-8 | CASSSRTSGGRTGELFF | TGTGCCAGCAGCTCGAGGACTAGCGGGGGGCGCACCGGGGAGCTGTTTTTT
NA | TRBJ2-5 | many | TRBV2 | CASSGGARETQYF | TGTGCCAGCAGTGGGGGGGCGAGGGAGACCCAGTACTTC